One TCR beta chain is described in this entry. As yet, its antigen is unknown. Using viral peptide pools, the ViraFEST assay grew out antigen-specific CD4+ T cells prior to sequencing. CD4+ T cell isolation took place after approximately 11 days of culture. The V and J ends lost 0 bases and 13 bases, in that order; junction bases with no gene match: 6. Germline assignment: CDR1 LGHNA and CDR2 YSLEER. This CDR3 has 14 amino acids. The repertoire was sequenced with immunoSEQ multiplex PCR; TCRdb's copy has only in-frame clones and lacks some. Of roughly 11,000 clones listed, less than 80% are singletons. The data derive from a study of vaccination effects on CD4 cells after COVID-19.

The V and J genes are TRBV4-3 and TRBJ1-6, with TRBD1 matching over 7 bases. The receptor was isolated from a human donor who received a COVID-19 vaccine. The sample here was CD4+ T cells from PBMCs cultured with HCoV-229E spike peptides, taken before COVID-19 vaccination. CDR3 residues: CASSQDTGEIPLHF. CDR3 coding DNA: TGCGCCAGCAGCCAAGATACAGGGGAGATCCCCCTCCACTTT.